The rows below give T cell receptor beta chains drawn from one sample of a study of shared clonotypes between healthy human individuals. Sequencing used immunoSEQ multiplex PCR; TCRdb keeps in-frame clones, though not all of them. The data show fewer than 850,000 clones, about nine tenths seen once. Specimen: memory CD8+ T cells from PBMCs. The receptors here all came from a man aged 18 to 30 in good health. Some clones in this sample may be carry-over from other donors' samples. The CDR3 runs from the conserved cysteine through the conserved F or W. D genes are given only for firm matches. Clone sizes are given selectively: once, few, many, or a class where the clone is expanded.

clone size: .; J gene: TRBJ1-2; V gene: TRBV28; D gene: .; CDR3 DNA: TGTGCCAGCAGACTAAGGTTTGCGGGCAGTCTGGCTGGCTATGGCTACACCTTC; CDR3 protein: CASRLRFAGSLAGYGYTF
clone size: .; J gene: TRBJ2-7; V gene: TRBV4-3; D gene: TRBD2; CDR3 DNA: TGCGCCAGCAGCCAAGATCTGGGAGCGGGAGAAACTTACGAGCAGTACTTC; CDR3 protein: CASSQDLGAGETYEQYF
clone size: .; J gene: TRBJ2-1; V gene: TRBV27; D gene: .; CDR3 DNA: TGTGCCAGCAGCCCCATCTTAGGTGTGGGCGGGATCCTTAGCTCCTACAATGAGCAGTTCTTC; CDR3 protein: CASSPILGVGGILSSYNEQFF
clone size: .; J gene: TRBJ1-4; V gene: TRBV28; D gene: .; CDR3 DNA: TGTGCCAGCAGAAAGTTAAGGGATGAAGTGGATCTGGTGTTTTTT; CDR3 protein: CASRKLRDEVDLVFF
clone size: .; J gene: TRBJ2-2; V gene: TRBV15; D gene: .; CDR3 DNA: TGTGCCACCGGGGGCACCGGGGAGCTGTTTTTT; CDR3 protein: CATGGTGELFF
clone size: .; J gene: TRBJ2-6; V gene: TRBV15; D gene: TRBD1; CDR3 DNA: TGTGCCACCAGAGAAACAGGGGGGTACTCTGGGGCCAACGTCCTGACTTTC; CDR3 protein: CATRETGGYSGANVLTF
clone size: .; J gene: TRBJ2-7; V gene: TRBV5-1; D gene: TRBD1; CDR3 DNA: TGCGCCAGCAGCTCAACAGGGGAATGGCCTGTGCAGTACTTC; CDR3 protein: CASSSTGEWPVQYF
clone size: .; J gene: TRBJ2-5; V gene: TRBV7-8; D gene: TRBD2; CDR3 DNA: TGTGCCAGCAGCTTAGTTCTAGCGGGATACGCGACCCAGTACTTC; CDR3 protein: CASSLVLAGYATQYF
clone size: .; J gene: TRBJ1-1; V gene: TRBV4-3; D gene: .; CDR3 DNA: TGCGCCAGCAGCCAAGTTTGGGGGGGTAGGAACACTGAAGCTTTCTTT; CDR3 protein: CASSQVWGGRNTEAFF
clone size: .; J gene: TRBJ2-4; V gene: TRBV28; D gene: .; CDR3 DNA: TGTGCCAGCAGTTTGGGGGACGGGTGGACAAACATTCAGTACTTC; CDR3 protein: CASSLGDGWTNIQYF
clone size: .; J gene: TRBJ2-3; V gene: TRBV27; D gene: TRBD1; CDR3 DNA: TGTGCCAGCAGTTTCCGTGGCAGGGGGCGCACAGATACGCAGTATTTT; CDR3 protein: CASSFRGRGRTDTQYF
clone size: once; J gene: TRBJ1-2; V gene: TRBV27; D gene: .; CDR3 DNA: TGTGCCAGCAGTACCGAGGCAGGGAGGTATGGCTACACCTTC; CDR3 protein: CASSTEAGRYGYTF
clone size: .; J gene: TRBJ2-1; V gene: TRBV30; D gene: TRBD1; CDR3 DNA: TGTGCCTGGACACGGGACAGCTTTTACAATGAGCAGTTCTTC; CDR3 protein: CAWTRDSFYNEQFF
clone size: once; J gene: TRBJ1-6; V gene: TRBV27; D gene: .; CDR3 DNA: TGTGCCAGCAGTTTACTGGGGAAACCCTATTCACCCCTCCACTTT; CDR3 protein: CASSLLGKPYSPLHF
clone size: .; J gene: TRBJ2-7; V gene: TRBV5-1; D gene: TRBD2; CDR3 DNA: TGCGCCAGCAGCCTAGCCCGGGGCGGGAGTTCCGAGCAGTACTTC; CDR3 protein: CASSLARGGSSEQYF
clone size: .; J gene: TRBJ2-1; V gene: TRBV6-1; D gene: .; CDR3 DNA: TGTGCCAGCAGAACAGGGTTTGGATCCTACAATGAGCAGTTCTTC; CDR3 protein: CASRTGFGSYNEQFF
clone size: .; J gene: TRBJ1-4; V gene: TRBV15; D gene: .; CDR3 DNA: TGTGCCACCAGCGTCCTGAAGGGGGAAAAACTGTTTTTT; CDR3 protein: CATSVLKGEKLFF
clone size: many; J gene: TRBJ2-1; V gene: TRBV7-9; D gene: TRBD2; CDR3 DNA: TGTGCCAGCAGCTCCAAGACTAGCGGGCGACATAACTACAATGAGCAGTTCTTC; CDR3 protein: CASSSKTSGRHNYNEQFF
clone size: .; J gene: TRBJ2-3; V gene: TRBV9; D gene: .; CDR3 DNA: TGTGCCAGCAGCGTAGATGACAGCACCGCGCAGTATTTT; CDR3 protein: CASSVDDSTAQYF
clone size: .; J gene: TRBJ2-1; V gene: TRBV28; D gene: TRBD2; CDR3 DNA: TGTGCCAGCAGTTTGCGGGAGAGATACAATGAGCAGTTCTTC; CDR3 protein: CASSLRERYNEQFF
clone size: .; J gene: TRBJ1-1; V gene: TRBV4-1; D gene: .; CDR3 DNA: TGCGCCAGCAGCCAAGGACCGAACACTGAAGCTTTCTTT; CDR3 protein: CASSQGPNTEAFF
clone size: once; J gene: TRBJ1-5; V gene: TRBV27; D gene: .; CDR3 DNA: TGTGCCAGCAGTCGGACAGTTAGCAATCAGCCCCAGCATTTT; CDR3 protein: CASSRTVSNQPQHF
clone size: once; J gene: TRBJ2-7; V gene: TRBV13; D gene: TRBD1; CDR3 DNA: TGTGCCAGCAGCCCCCTGGGACAGCCTAGCGAGCAGTACTTC; CDR3 protein: CASSPLGQPSEQYF
clone size: .; J gene: TRBJ1-2; V gene: TRBV5-1; D gene: TRBD1; CDR3 DNA: TGCGCCAGCAGCTCCGACAGGGGACTCTATGGCTACACCTTC; CDR3 protein: CASSSDRGLYGYTF
clone size: .; J gene: TRBJ2-7; V gene: TRBV7-9; D gene: .; CDR3 DNA: TGTGCCAGCAGCTCGGAAATCTACGAGCAGTACTTC; CDR3 protein: CASSSEIYEQYF
clone size: .; J gene: TRBJ2-7; V gene: TRBV2; D gene: .; CDR3 DNA: TGTGCCAGCACCCCGGGGCCAAGCTCCTACGAGCAGTACTTC; CDR3 protein: CASTPGPSSYEQYF
clone size: .; J gene: TRBJ2-1; V gene: TRBV4-2; D gene: TRBD2; CDR3 DNA: TGTGCCAGCAGCCAAGGGGCCAAGGGAGCGGGAGTCTGGAATGAGCAGTTCTTC; CDR3 protein: CASSQGAKGAGVWNEQFF
clone size: once; J gene: TRBJ1-1; V gene: TRBV19; D gene: TRBD1; CDR3 DNA: TGTGCCAGTAGTCCACGACAGGGGTTTGACGTTTTTCGGAACACTGAAGCTTTCTTT; CDR3 protein: CASSPRQGFDVFRNTEAFF
clone size: .; J gene: TRBJ2-5; V gene: TRBV6-1; D gene: TRBD1; CDR3 DNA: TGTGCCAGCAGTGAAAGGGCAGGGGGCTCGGAGACCCAGTACTTC; CDR3 protein: CASSERAGGSETQYF
clone size: .; J gene: TRBJ1-1; V gene: TRBV27; D gene: .; CDR3 DNA: TGTGCCAGCAGTGGGGCGGTGAACACTGAAGCTTTCTTT; CDR3 protein: CASSGAVNTEAFF